This entry concerns a single T cell receptor (beta chain). The target antigen is unknown. This record comes from a study of post-analysis software for immune sequencing data. Overall study: Relapsing-remitting, secondary progressive and progressive-relapsing multiple sclerosis were all included among the disease courses. Study-wide results and limits: TRBV5-6, TRBV5-1 and TRBV20-1 were among five TRBV segments more frequent in patients than controls. Samples prepared in the same batch strongly co-clustered by F measure. The normalized Chao1 diversity of multiple sclerosis patients was significantly lower than that of controls.

This CDR3 has 14 amino acids. Per the germline V gene, CDR1 is MNHEY and CDR2 is SVGAGI. The library was made from cDNA and included unique molecular identifiers. cDNA molecules numbering approximately 500,000 came from around 0.96 to 9.9 million T cells. One entry per CDR3 protein, called by TCRdb with MiXCR from the PCR reads. The data show 750,000 to 950,000 distinct CDR3 sequences, roughly 58% seen once. Sequencing used blood. This receptor was obtained from a girl under 18 with multiple sclerosis. This rearrangement joins TRBV6-5 to TRBJ2-4; the match to TRBD2 covers 7 bases. TRBJ2-5 matches the DNA end more closely, so the J call is doubtful. This CDR3 reads CASSPLGREETQYF. The CDR3 DNA reads TGTGCCAGCAGTCCCTTGGGGAGGGAAGAGACCCAGTACTTC.